This T cell receptor beta chain was retrieved from a study of blood T cell repertoires in COVID-19. Study-level background: Samples came from the United States, Italy and Spain, spanning acute and convalescent COVID-19. T cells, B-cell-depleted T cells, or PBMCs supplied cDNA or gDNA.

Generated by immunoSEQ multiplex PCR, the TCRdb table keeps only in-frame clones and is missing some. The sample lists over 250,000 clones; 88% were seen once. The CDR3 totals 17 residues. Germline V lookup: CDR1 SEHNR, CDR2 FQNEAQ (reference sequence). The V end was cut by 5 bases, the J end by 6 bases, with 25 bases between. Material: peripheral blood. The clonotype was recovered from a woman in her 40s who had recovered from COVID-19. The chain links TRBV7-9 to TRBJ1-1, with D hard to call. The CDR3 coding sequence is TGTGCCAGCAGCCCGCCCGGGAGTTTGGAGGGTTCGGCTGAAGCTTTCTTT. Its translation is CASSPPGSLEGSAEAFF.